A single TCR beta chain is shown here with its context. This sample was taken from a study of CD8 T cells in Susac syndrome. This CDR3 region has 13 residues. The V gene lost 5 bases and the J gene lost 2 bases, with 13 bases spanning the gap. Germline assignment: CDR1 DFQATT and CDR2 SNEGSKA (reference sequence). RNA was extracted with the RNeasy kit, and a quantity of about 0.45 to 1 ug was reverse transcribed using random hexamers. TCRdb analysed the immunoSEQ multiplex PCR reads with MiXCR anew, one entry per CDR3 protein. This table holds more than 150,000 distinct CDR3 sequences, about 93% found once.

This clonotype was obtained from a human donor in good health. Sample: CD4+ T cells from PBMCs. The chain links TRBV20-1 to TRBJ2-7, with D perhaps TRBD1 (5 bases). CDR3 sequence: CSARPGAAYEQYF. CDR3 in DNA: TGCAGTGCTCGACCTGGGGCAGCCTACGAGCAGTACTTC.